This T cell receptor beta chain was captured in a study of shared clonotypes between healthy human individuals. To note about this clone: As yet, its antigen is unknown.

Measured with immunoSEQ multiplex PCR; TCRdb has only the in-frame clones, and not every one. The sample lists a few million clones; around 95% were seen once. Study conclusions and caveats: Despite large depth, sorted-subset datasets appeared incompletely sequenced.

V was pared by 5 bases and J by 3 bases, with 19 bases between. Germline V gene sequence: CDR1 LGHNT, CDR2 FRNRAP. The CDR3 is 16 amino acids. The sample consisted of naive CD4+ T cells sorted from blood. Subset meaning: CD45RA+ positively selected. This TCR was sampled from a man aged 18 to 30 in good health. This chain uses TRBV12-5 with TRBJ1-1, with D maybe TRBD1 (5 bases). CDR3 amino acids: CASGPRRGGTDTEAFF. CDR3 coding DNA: TGTGCTAGTGGTCCCCGAAGAGGAGGGACGGACACTGAAGCTTTCTTT. Together with reference TRBV12-5 and TRBJ1-1, the CDR3 gives the full variable domain: DARVTQTPRHKVTEMGQEVTMRCQPILGHNTVFWYRQTMMQGLELLAYFRNRAPLDDSGMPKDRFSAEMPDATLATLKIQPSEPRDSAVYFCASGPRRGGTDTEAFFGQGTRLTVV.